This TCR beta chain was captured in a study of radiation and T cells in renal cell carcinoma (dated by TCRdb to 2020 to 2022). Regarding the complete study: Samples came from a clinical trial, in which primary renal cell carcinomas received 15 Gy stereotactic body radiation therapy followed by nephrectomy 4 weeks later. Across all 50 or so samples, under 4,500,000 unique CDR3 nucleotide sequences, encoding roughly 3 million unique CDR3 amino acid sequences, were identified. In total, almost 55 samples, comprising 25 or so tumors and around 27 peripheral blood samples, were subjected to TCR beta sequencing.

This clone was observed once. Its antigen remains unidentified. Per-nucleotide qualities are absent, and no much larger clonotype sits a single base away. Explained via the paper, the time point label denotes: baseline pretreatment blood. Reading the label with the study, this specimen's treatment or condition is: 15 Gy SBRT to primary tumor, nephrectomy 4 weeks later. To track tumor-enriched clonotypes, serial peripheral blood was sampled from radiation-treated patients at baseline and at 2 weeks and 4 weeks after SBRT. All patients had renal cell carcinoma with clear cell pathology. The QIAamp DNA Blood Mini Kit (Qiagen) was used to prepare genomic DNA for TCR sequencing. The analyses included only samples that passed all quality control checks. Including the terminal cysteine and phenylalanine, the CDR3 comprises 13 residues. Only the CDR3 DNA stays, 39 bases, in frame from base 1. V is pruned by 3 bases and J by 11 bases, leaving 1 base of the junction without a gene match. CDR1 and CDR2 are read off the germline V gene as SGHTA and FQGNSA.

Following the manufacturer's recommendations, the immunoSEQ kit was used to generate TCR beta libraries from genomic DNA. Library preparation used a first multiplex PCR with proprietary primers, then a second PCR adding unique barcodes, with bead cleanups after each round. A kit-provided positive control reaction and a negative control reaction were included in every sample batch. The final libraries were assessed on an Agilent 4200 TapeStation D1000 ScreenTape, pooled by volume, and quantified by qPCR. Sequencing ran on an Illumina NextSeq500 with a MidOutput 150-cycle cartridge, using 156 Read1 and 15 Index1 cycles with kit custom primers. The pooled library was loaded at approximately 1 pM with a roughly 22% PhiX control spike-in. The source study handled its data this way. Vendor-processed data were analyzed in R, and a clonotype was defined as all T cells sharing the same CDR3 nucleotide sequence. For clone abundance analyses, frequencies were normalized to the 10,000 most abundant clones in each sample. Public T cell clones, which averaged fewer than five per sample, were excluded before analysis. Tumor-enriched and baseline blood-enriched clonotypes were defined by at least a 32-fold difference in abundance between compartments. A beta-binomial differential abundance model was applied to find clonotypes that expanded or contracted between blood time points. Similarity between tumor and blood repertoires was quantified using the Baroni-Urbani and Buser coefficient, and groups were compared with two-tailed Wilcoxon tests in R. In its TCRdb copy, this immuneACCESS table keeps in-frame sequences only and misses some clones. Where compared with another copy, unresolved V genes explain less than half of these, and the others have no known cause. V, J and clone size are those of that table, while D and trimming were read from the DNA. This sample has about 59,000 clones in its table, and around 72% of those were observed once. The ten biggest clones cover 7.3% of the sample.

General study outcomes and caveats: With a single-armed trial design, the study had no way to address how radiation dose or scheduling affects the TCR repertoire. Dynamics of the blood repertoire were not tracked past 4 weeks after treatment. Because no pretreatment tumor biopsies were available, whether clonotypes were present in the tumor at baseline could not be determined. In blood, the top tumor clonotypes increased from baseline to 2 weeks after radiation and then shrank by 4 weeks, which suggests a temporary expansion of tumor-resident clones.

This TCR came from a man in his sixties with renal cell carcinoma. The sequence links TRBV7-2 to TRBJ2-1; TRBD2 fits 13 bases in the junction. The sequenced sample was blood, obtained from a patient whose treatment included radiotherapy and nephrectomy. Read as DNA, the sequence is TGTGCCAGCAGCTTGGGACTAGCGGGGAAGCAGTTCTTC. The resulting protein is CASSLGLAGKQFF.